The text below deals with one T cell receptor (beta chain). This CDR3 has 15 amino acids. The germline CDR1 and CDR2 sequences are MDHEN and SYDVKM. With 6 bases removed from V and 0 bases from J, the gap between germline ends came to 12 bases. This sample is part of a study of blood T cell repertoires in COVID-19. Across the whole study: There were acute and convalescent COVID-19 samples, and they came from the United States, Italy and Spain. The cDNA or gDNA used as material had been derived from T cells, B-cell-depleted T cells, or PBMCs.

Under the authors' procedure: Estimates of nucleated cell counts were drawn from the amplification of reference gene primers. Using immunoSEQ multiplex PCR, the repertoire was profiled, and TCRdb retains in-frame clones only, with some absent. V and J calls plus clone size are reproduced from that table; the DNA served to infer D and trimming. The sample yields about 160,000 clones, 81% seen once. The sequence was collected from a man in his fifties or sixties with active or convalescent COVID-19. The chain uses TRBV28 and TRBJ1-3; D remains ambiguous. What was sequenced was peripheral blood. CDR3 nucleotide sequence: TGTGCCAGCAGAGTAGGACTGAACTCTGGAAACACCATATATTTT. Protein product: CASRVGLNSGNTIYF.